The rows below give T cell receptor beta chains drawn from one sample of a study of identical twins. TCRdb re-derived calls from the 5' RACE reads in MiXCR, one entry per CDR3 protein. The table lists some 730,000 distinct CDR3 sequences, around a sixth of them singletons. This sample was shared with a second study, whose subject was T cells expressing NK-cell markers.

What was sequenced was PBMCs. The receptors shown here come from a woman between 18 and 29 years old in good health. Both conserved end residues are part of each CDR3. The D gene is left open where the match is weak. Where a row states a size, it is once, few, many or the class of an expanded clone; other rows omit it.

d_gene,abundance,v_gene,j_gene,CDR3nt,CDR3aa
-,few,TRBV20-1,TRBJ1-1,TGCAGTGCCGGGCACTCGAACACTGAAGCTTTCTTT,CSAGHSNTEAFF
TRBD2,once,TRBV7-9,TRBJ2-7,TGTGCCAGCAGCTTAATGGCGGGGGGGGATGAGCAGTACTTC,CASSLMAGGDEQYF
TRBD2,-,TRBV5-1,TRBJ2-1,TGCGCCAGCAGCAAGCGGGAGTCGGGGGAGCAGTTCTTC,CASSKRESGEQFF
-,-,TRBV5-1,TRBJ2-2,TGCGCCAGCAGCTTGATGGGCAGCTCCACCGGGGAGCTGTTTTTT,CASSLMGSSTGELFF
TRBD2,few,TRBV5-5,TRBJ2-7,TGTGCCAGCAGCACCCCGGGACTAGCCGACTACGAGCAGTACTTC,CASSTPGLADYEQYF
-,-,TRBV7-2,TRBJ2-3,TGTGCCAGCAGCTTACTAGCGCACCACACAGATACGCAGTATTTT,CASSLLAHHTDTQYF
-,-,TRBV7-9,TRBJ2-1,TGTGCCAGCAGCTCCACAGGGTGGGGGGGAGATGAGCAGTTCTTC,CASSSTGWGGDEQFF
-,-,TRBV6-1,TRBJ1-1,TGTGCCAGCAGCCTAGTGAAGGACAGACGAACCACTGAAGCTTTCTTT,CASSLVKDRRTTEAFF
TRBD2,few,TRBV12-3/TRBV12-4,TRBJ2-1,TGTGCCAGCAGATCAGGTAGCGGGAGGAGGAATGAGCAGTTCTTC,CASRSGSGRRNEQFF
TRBD1,-,TRBV27,TRBJ2-2,TGTGCCAGCAGTCTCGGGACAGGGCTGTTTTTT,CASSLGTGLFF
-,-,TRBV20-1,TRBJ1-2,TGCAGTGCTAGTATGGGGGCCCGGTATGGCTACACCTTC,CSASMGARYGYTF
TRBD2,many,TRBV20-1,TRBJ2-1,TGCAGCTTTCTCTCTTACGCGGGGGGGATTGACAATGAGCAGTTCTTC,CSFLSYAGGIDNEQFF
TRBD1,-,TRBV25-1,TRBJ2-2,TGTGCCTCTAGGGGCCGACAGGGGCGGTACGGGGAGCTGTTTTTT,CASRGRQGRYGELFF
-,few,TRBV6-5,TRBJ2-7,TGTGCCAGCAGTTACTCCCCAACAGTGGGATACGAGCAGTACTTC,CASSYSPTVGYEQYF
-,few,TRBV6-1,TRBJ1-1,TGTGCCAGCACCGGAAGAGAGCGGGGGAGGACTGAAGCTTTCTTT,CASTGRERGRTEAFF
-,-,TRBV20-1,TRBJ2-5,TGCAGTGCTAGAGACAGGGTCGCGGGAGAGACCCAGTACTTC,CSARDRVAGETQYF
-,-,TRBV25-1,TRBJ2-5,TGTGCCAGCGGAGGGGGGATGAAGACCCAGTACTTC,CASGGGMKTQYF
TRBD2,few,TRBV27,TRBJ2-7,TGTGCCAGCAGTCCCAAGCGGGGGGCCTACGAGCAGTACTTC,CASSPKRGAYEQYF
-,-,TRBV20-1,TRBJ2-6,TGCAGTGCGAGGCGGGGCTCTGGGGCCAACGTCCTGACTTTC,CSARRGSGANVLTF
-,-,TRBV7-8,TRBJ2-7,TGTGCCAGCAGCTCCAAACGGGTGCCCTCCTCCTACGAGCAGTACTTC,CASSSKRVPSSYEQYF
-,few,TRBV4-3,TRBJ2-1,TGCGCCAGCAGCCAAGTTCTTTCGCCGTACAATGAGCAGTTCTTC,CASSQVLSPYNEQFF
TRBD2,-,TRBV7-9,TRBJ2-1,TGTGCCAGCAGCCGAGAGCAGTCTAGCGGGAGGCTGTATGAGCAGTTCTTC,CASSREQSSGRLYEQFF
-,-,TRBV6-5,TRBJ2-3,TGTGCCAGCAGATATGCACAAAGCACAGATACGCAGTATTTT,CASRYAQSTDTQYF
-,few,TRBV5-5,TRBJ1-1,TGTGCCAGCAGCTTATCGGTGGGGCAAGAAGCTTTCTTT,CASSLSVGQEAFF
TRBD1,-,TRBV5-1,TRBJ2-7,TGCGCCAGCAGCTTGTGGACAGGGGGGAACTACGAGCAGTACTTC,CASSLWTGGNYEQYF
-,-,TRBV12-3/TRBV12-4,TRBJ1-1,TGTGCCAGCAGTTCTGATGGCCGGGGAGCTTTCTTT,CASSSDGRGAFF
TRBD2,-,TRBV6-5,TRBJ2-2,TGTGCCAGCAGCTATCGGGCGGGGGGGAACACCGGGGAGCTGTTTTTT,CASSYRAGGNTGELFF
-,few,TRBV5-1,TRBJ1-1,TGCGCCAGCAGCTTGGCCTGGGGAGAGGGCACTGAAGCTTTCTTT,CASSLAWGEGTEAFF
-,-,TRBV7-9,TRBJ2-2,TGTGCCAGCAAACGGGCCAACACCGGGGAGCTGTTTTTT,CASKRANTGELFF
-,-,TRBV5-5,TRBJ2-1,TGTGCCACCCTAGTTCAGCCCTCCCCGAATGAGCAGTTCTTC,CATLVQPSPNEQFF
TRBD1,few,TRBV6-1,TRBJ1-1,TGTGCCAGCATGTCAGGACAGGCCATGAACACTGAAGCTTTCTTT,CASMSGQAMNTEAFF
-,many,TRBV20-1,TRBJ1-2,TGCAGTGCTACGCCCGGGGGAGCTGACTATGGCTACACCTTC,CSATPGGADYGYTF
-,-,TRBV20-1,TRBJ2-7,TGCAGTGCTAGTTTTAGCGGCTACGAGCAGTACTTC,CSASFSGYEQYF
TRBD1,-,TRBV25-1,TRBJ2-3,TGTGCCAGCAGTGACCCGACAGGGTTTAATACGCAGTATTTT,CASSDPTGFNTQYF
-,-,TRBV5-1,TRBJ1-1,TGCGCCAGCACCGCGGAGAACACTGAAGCTTTCTTT,CASTAENTEAFF
-,few,TRBV20-1,TRBJ2-1,TGCAGTGCTAGAGCCATATACAATGAGCAGTTCTTC,CSARAIYNEQFF
TRBD2,few,TRBV6-6,TRBJ2-1,TGTGCCAGCAGTTACTACCCGGGGGGTGAGCAGTTCTTC,CASSYYPGGEQFF
-,-,TRBV7-9,TRBJ1-2,TGTGCCAGCAGCGAGCCCGGGCTCTATGGCTACACCTTC,CASSEPGLYGYTF
TRBD2,-,TRBV18,TRBJ2-7,TGTGCCAGCTCACCACCGAATAGCGGGGGAAGGAACGAGCAGTACTTC,CASSPPNSGGRNEQYF
-,few,TRBV15,TRBJ2-5,TGTGCCACCACGGCGGGGGCGGGGCAAGAGACCCAGTACTTC,CATTAGAGQETQYF
-,many,TRBV12-3/TRBV12-4,TRBJ1-5,TGTGCCAGCAGTTTAGGTAGTAGCAATCAGCCCCAGCATTTT,CASSLGSSNQPQHF
TRBD2,-,TRBV20-1,TRBJ2-1,TGCAGTGCTAGGTCTAGCGGGGCCCATACCTACAATGAGCAGTTCTTC,CSARSSGAHTYNEQFF
-,-,TRBV7-2,TRBJ1-1,TGTGCCAGCAGCTTAAAGATGGGTCTGAACACTGAAGCTTTCTTT,CASSLKMGLNTEAFF
-,few,TRBV20-1,TRBJ2-5,TGCAGTGCCAGAGCACAGTACCAAGAGACCCAGTACTTC,CSARAQYQETQYF
TRBD2,-,TRBV5-4,TRBJ2-7,TGTGCCAGCAGCTTGAATCGGGTTTTCGGACTAGCGGGAGTGTACGAGCAGTACTTC,CASSLNRVFGLAGVYEQYF
-,-,TRBV4-3,TRBJ2-2,TGCGCCAGCAGCCAAGCCGCTAGGTTCGGCGGGGAGCTGTTTTTT,CASSQAARFGGELFF
TRBD1,-,TRBV2,TRBJ1-1,TGTGCCAGCAGTTACAGGGGGCATAGCACTGAAGCTTTCTTT,CASSYRGHSTEAFF
-,-,TRBV7-2,TRBJ2-7,TGTGCCAGCAGCTTAGGTGCGGGGGCCTCCTACGAGCAGTACTTC,CASSLGAGASYEQYF
-,-,TRBV5-1,TRBJ2-7,TGCGCCAGCAGCGTGTTCCTGACATCTCGGGCGGCAGGTATTTTCTACGAGCAGTACTTC,CASSVFLTSRAAGIFYEQYF
TRBD2,-,TRBV3-1,TRBJ2-1,TGTGCCAGCAGCCTTCCTTCGCGGGGGGGCGATGAGCAGTTCTTC,CASSLPSRGGDEQFF
-,-,TRBV24-1,TRBJ2-1,TGTGCCACCAGTGATTCCGGGGGGCCTTACAATGAGCAGTTCTTC,CATSDSGGPYNEQFF
-,-,TRBV7-2,TRBJ1-2,TGTGCCAGCAGCTTATCAGGCAGGGGCGTCTATGGCTACACCTTC,CASSLSGRGVYGYTF
-,-,TRBV5-1,TRBJ2-2,TGCGCCAGCACCCGTCGGACCCACCACACCGGGGAGCTGTTTTTT,CASTRRTHHTGELFF
TRBD1,few,TRBV7-9,TRBJ1-1,TGTGCCTCCGGCTCACAGGGGAGGACTGAAGCTTTCTTT,CASGSQGRTEAFF
-,-,TRBV7-8,TRBJ2-7,TGTGCCAGCAGCTACCAGGACCCTAGGGAGCAGTACTTC,CASSYQDPREQYF